The present TCR beta chain was sequenced within a study of response to subunit inactivated influenza vaccine. The V end was cut by 4 bases, the J end by 0 bases, with 5 bases between. CDR3 length: 13 residues. CDR1 SGHTA and CDR2 FQGNSA come from the germline V gene. This clonotype was picked up many times. The target antigen is unknown. MiXCR was run by TCRdb on the RT-PCR reads, yielding one entry per CDR3 protein. The sample holds under 750,000 distinct CDR3 sequences; 12% are singletons and the top ten take 10%. Study-level findings and limits: T cells newly recruited by each seasonal influenza vaccination are few, the authors suggested.

The rearrangement joins TRBV7-2 to TRBJ2-3; the D is unclear. Source: PBMCs from blood, taken on the day of vaccination. The origin of this receptor is a man aged 50-60 years who received an inactivated influenza vaccine. This CDR3 reads CASSSQSTDTQYF. DNA of the CDR3: TGTGCCAGCAGCTCGCAGAGCACAGATACGCAGTATTTT.